One and the same sample provided the 2 T cell receptor beta chains below, sequenced in a study of sequential checkpoint blockade in melanoma. Treatment here: randomized to nivolumab then ipilimumab (arm A) or the reverse (arm B). This table comes from immunoSEQ multiplex PCR, and its TCRdb copy is limited to in-frame clones, with some not included. The sample holds 4,500 to 6,000 clones, around 70% seen once. The sequencing used CD8+ T cells sorted from blood (inferred from file names), collected from a patient given nivolumab and ipilimumab in sequence. The origin of the receptors is a human donor with melanoma.

CDR3 region: CASSFAGANQPQHF. CDR3 nucleotide sequence: TGTGCCAGCAGCTTTGCAGGGGCCAATCAGCCCCAGCATTTT. V is TRBV5-4 and J is TRBJ1-5; D is perhaps TRBD1 (6 bases). The V end lost 2 bases, the J end lost 3 bases, and 9 bases lay between the germline ends. This CDR3 contains 14 residues. Germline V gene sequence: CDR1 SGHNT, CDR2 YYREEE (reference sequence).

The gene calls are TRBV7-9 and TRBJ1-2; maybe TRBD1 (5 bases). Germline CDR1 is SEHNR and CDR2 is FQNEAQ (reference sequence). The CDR3 is 15 amino acids. The V and J ends lost 5 bases and 2 bases respectively, with 15 bases between them. The DNA for the CDR3 is TGTGCCAGCAGCCCCCATACTACAGGAAACTATGGCTACACCTTC. This encodes CASSPHTTGNYGYTF.